Listed below are T cell receptor beta chains from one sample, sequenced in a study of T cell responses to AZD1222 COVID-19 vaccine. Generated by immunoSEQ multiplex PCR, the TCRdb table keeps only in-frame clones and is missing some. Among 100,000 to 150,000 clones listed, 80% to 90% were seen once. The sequences come from peripheral blood, collected on day 0 of AZD1222 vaccination. Receptors were obtained from an adult in good health. Both conserved end residues are part of each CDR3. Fields, in order: J gene, D gene, clone size, V gene, CDR3 DNA, CDR3 protein. A D gene is named only where the DNA matches it firmly. For some rows the clone size is stated as once, few or many, or as a class when expanded; others skip it.

>TRBJ2-1|TRBD2|.|TRBV2
TGTGCCAGCACCCGGCAGCGGGGGGAGAGGAATGAGCAGTTCTTC
CASTRQRGERNEQFF
>TRBJ2-7|.|.|TRBV2
TGTGCCAGCGCGACAACCTACGAGCAGTACTTC
CASATTYEQYF
>TRBJ2-1|.|.|TRBV7-2
TGTGCCAGCAGACAAGACGGGTTTCTAGGGCAGTTCTTC
CASRQDGFLGQFF
>TRBJ1-4|.|.|TRBV10-3
TGTGCCATCAGTGAGTCGGGCGGATTTTTACAACAAGTGTTTTTT
CAISESGGFLQQVFF
>TRBJ1-2|TRBD1|.|TRBV27
TGTGCCAGCGGGACAGGGGGGTTGAGGAATGGCTACACCTTC
CASGTGGLRNGYTF
>TRBJ2-7|.|.|TRBV7-9
TGTGCCAGCGTGGGACCTCCCCACTACGAGCAGTACTTC
CASVGPPHYEQYF
>TRBJ2-1|TRBD2|few|TRBV28
TGTGCCAGCAGACCTAGCGGGGGGGCCTACAATGAGCAGTTCTTC
CASRPSGGAYNEQFF
>TRBJ2-6|.|.|TRBV27
TGTGCCAGCAGTCCAGGTCCGGGATCTGGGGCCAACGTCCTGACTTTC
CASSPGPGSGANVLTF
>TRBJ1-4|.|.|TRBV10-3
TGTGCCATCAGTGAGTCGGGGGAGCATGTAAAACTGTTTTTT
CAISESGEHVKLFF
>TRBJ1-2|.|.|TRBV28
TGTGCCAGCACCCCCCGACGGACCCTTAACTATGGCTACACCTTC
CASTPRRTLNYGYTF
>TRBJ1-5|.|.|TRBV30
TGTGCCTGGAGTGTACGGGGGGGGCCGGGTCAGCCCCAGCATTTT
CAWSVRGGPGQPQHF
>TRBJ1-1|.|.|TRBV2
TGTGCCAGCAGGGGGGGGACTAGGCCCACTGAAGCTTTCTTT
CASRGGTRPTEAFF
>TRBJ1-5|.|.|TRBV5-6
TGTGCCAGCAGCTTGGGAGGGACTTATAGCAATCAGCCCCAGCATTTT
CASSLGGTYSNQPQHF
>TRBJ1-1|.|.|TRBV30
TGTGCCTGGAGTGTTAAAGGCCCCTATGGCACTGAAGCTTTCTTT
CAWSVKGPYGTEAFF
>TRBJ2-2|TRBD2|.|TRBV5-1
TGCGCCAGCACTCCTCTAGCGGGAGCCGGGGAGCTGTTTTTT
CASTPLAGAGELFF
>TRBJ2-3|TRBD2|.|TRBV4-3
TGCGCCAGCAGCCTCTCACGGACTAGCGTCACAGATACGCAGTATTTT
CASSLSRTSVTDTQYF
>TRBJ1-2|.|.|TRBV9
TGTGCCAGCAGCGCCCAGTCGGGCGGCTATGGCTACACCTTC
CASSAQSGGYGYTF
>TRBJ1-4|.|.|TRBV5-4
TGTGCCAGCAGCATACGAGGAGGGGGGTCTAATGAAAAACTGTTTTTT
CASSIRGGGSNEKLFF
>TRBJ2-7|.|.|TRBV6-2/TRBV6-3
TGTGCCAGCAGTTTGGAAGCGGCCGAGCAGTACTTC
CASSLEAAEQYF
>TRBJ2-3|.|.|TRBV28
TGTGCCAGTGGAACAGCGCCCACAGATACGCAGTATTTT
CASGTAPTDTQYF
>TRBJ2-1|.|.|TRBV14
TGTGCCAGCAGCCAAGTCTTAAGCCGTGAGCAGTTCTTC
CASSQVLSREQFF
>TRBJ2-1|TRBD1|.|TRBV9
TGTGCCAGCAGCGTAGTTGGATCCCAGGGGGACAATGAGCAGTTCTTC
CASSVVGSQGDNEQFF
>TRBJ2-7|TRBD1|.|TRBV2
TGTGCCAGCAGCGGACAGGGGGAGATGAGCGAGCAGTACTTC
CASSGQGEMSEQYF
>TRBJ1-2|.|.|TRBV9
TGTGCCAGCAGCGTAGCTGACAGGCCGCGGGGTGGCTACACCTTC
CASSVADRPRGGYTF
>TRBJ1-1|.|once|TRBV10-1
TGCGCCAGCAGGCAAGGAGGAAGGGTGGATGAGGAAGCTTTCTTT
CASRQGGRVDEEAFF
>TRBJ2-3|TRBD2|.|TRBV15
TGTGCCACCAGCAGAGATCGTACGCGGGGGGACACAGATACGCAGTATTTT
CATSRDRTRGDTDTQYF
>TRBJ1-2|.|.|TRBV7-9
TGTGCCAGCAGCCCCCCCGGGGCAGGGTATGGCTACACCTTC
CASSPPGAGYGYTF